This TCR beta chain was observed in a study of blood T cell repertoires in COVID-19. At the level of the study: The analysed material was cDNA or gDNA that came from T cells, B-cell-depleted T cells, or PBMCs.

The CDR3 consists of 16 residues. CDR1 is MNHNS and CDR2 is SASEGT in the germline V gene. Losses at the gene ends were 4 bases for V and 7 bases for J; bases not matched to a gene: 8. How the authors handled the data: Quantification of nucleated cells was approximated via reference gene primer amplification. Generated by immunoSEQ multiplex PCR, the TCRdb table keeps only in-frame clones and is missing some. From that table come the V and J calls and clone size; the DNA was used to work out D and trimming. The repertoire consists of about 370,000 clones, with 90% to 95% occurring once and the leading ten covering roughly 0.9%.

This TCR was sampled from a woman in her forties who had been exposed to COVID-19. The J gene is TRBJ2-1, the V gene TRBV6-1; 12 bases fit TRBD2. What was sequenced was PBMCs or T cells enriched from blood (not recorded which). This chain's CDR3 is CASSVGLAGIGNEQFF. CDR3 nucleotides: TGTGCCAGCAGTGTTGGACTAGCGGGGATAGGAAATGAGCAGTTCTTC.